This T cell receptor (beta chain) was sequenced during a study of cytomegalovirus exposure and HLA in healthy donors. Notes on the study in general: Overall, approximately 150 TCR beta chains were annotated as cytomegalovirus-associated. A later analysis linked a missense DCLRE1C variant to TCR beta V- and J-gene trimming.

With respect to this clone: Its antigen is undetermined.

Unmatched junction bases numbered 4, after V lost 4 bases and J lost 4 bases. Germline V CDR1 and CDR2: SEHNR, FQNEAQ (reference sequence). The CDR3 spans 15 residues. PCR employed 60 Vbeta and 13 Jbeta primers. Generated by immunoSEQ multiplex PCR, the TCRdb table keeps only in-frame clones and is missing some. Of under 130,000 clones in the sample, 75% to 85% were seen once. Sequenced input: PBMCs. This receptor was identified in a man aged 25 to 40 in good health and CMV-seronegative. The chain is built from TRBV7-9 and TRBJ1-5, with 10 bases matching TRBD1. The CDR3 loop reads CASSSRTGGNQPQHF. DNA for the CDR3: TGTGCCAGCAGCTCCCGGACAGGGGGAAATCAGCCCCAGCATTTT.